What follows are 15 T cell receptor beta chains derived from one specimen sequenced in a study of cytomegalovirus exposure and HLA in healthy donors. The PCR used 60 Vbeta and 13 Jbeta primers. Here immunoSEQ multiplex PCR was the method, and the copy in TCRdb shows in-frame clones only, minus some. The data show approximately 100,000 clones, 65% to 85% seen once. Source material: PBMCs. These TCRs come from a man in his fifties in good health and CMV-seronegative.

J is TRBJ2-2 and V is TRBV15, with 9 bases identical to TRBD2. Germline loops: CDR1 LNHNV, CDR2 YYDKDF (reference sequence). The CDR3 runs to 16 residues. The V gene end was trimmed by 4 bases and the J gene end by 0 bases; junction bases not matched to a gene: 3. CDR3 loop: CATSKTSGTNTGELFF. In DNA form, the CDR3 reads TGTGCCACCAGCAAGACTAGCGGTACGAACACCGGGGAGCTGTTTTTT.

This clone was detected a few times. This chain uses TRBV11-2 with TRBJ2-1, with 8 bases aligning to TRBD2. V lost 0 bases and J lost 8; bases outside the gene matches: 12. Germline V lookup: CDR1 SGHAT, CDR2 FQNNGV. There are 17 residues in the CDR3. CDR3: CASSLDLRGGLGDEQFF. CDR3 nucleotide sequence: TGTGCCAGCAGCTTAGATCTACGGGGGGGCCTTGGGGATGAGCAGTTCTTC.

CDR3 loop: CASRQWGQQDYGYTF. The CDR3 DNA reads TGTGCCAGCAGGCAATGGGGACAGCAAGACTATGGCTACACCTTC. The chain employs TRBV28 and TRBJ1-2; 7 bases are shared with TRBD1. This CDR3 contains 15 residues. V lost 6 bases, J lost 3 bases, and 10 bases stayed unmatched. Looked up from germline, CDR1 is MDHEN and CDR2 is SYDVKM.

The DNA for the CDR3 is TGTGCCAGCAGTTTATACCCAGGGATCGGCGGAGAGACCCAGTACTTC. This sequence encodes CASSLYPGIGGETQYF. V and J are TRBV27 and TRBJ2-5, with a tentative D call TRBD1 (5 bases). The germline V gene has CDR1 MNHEY and CDR2 SMNVEV (reference sequence). Trimming removed 1 base from V and 4 bases from J, with 16 bases in between. This CDR3 comprises 16 residues.

V is TRBV7-2 and J is TRBJ2-7, with 7 bases fitting TRBD1. CDR1 is SGHTA, CDR2 FQGNSA, per germline. Trimming cost V 5 bases and J 1 base; bases outside gene matches: 11. There are 16 residues in the CDR3. The chain's CDR3 is CASSKNWGTASYEQYF. CDR3 DNA: TGTGCCAGCAGCAAGAACTGGGGGACAGCTTCCTACGAGCAGTACTTC.

V and J are TRBV7-9 and TRBJ2-3, with 7 bases that match TRBD2. This CDR3 has 15 amino acids. The germline V gene has CDR1 SEHNR and CDR2 FQNEAQ (reference sequence). Trimming cost V 2 bases and J 1 base; bases outside gene matches: 3. CDR3 residues: CASSLKREGTDTQYF. CDR3 nucleotides: TGTGCCAGCAGCTTAAAGCGGGAAGGCACAGATACGCAGTATTTT. The variable domain in full, with the rest retrieved from reference TRBV7-9 and TRBJ2-3, is DTGVSQNPRHKITKRGQNVTFRCDPISEHNRLYWYRQTLGQGPEFLTYFQNEAQLEKSRLLSDRFSAERPKGSFSTLEIQRTEQGDSAMYLCASSLKREGTDTQYFGPGTRLTVL.

This clone showed up just a few times. The chain links TRBV5-4 to TRBJ2-5; 7 bases line up with TRBD2. The CDR3 runs 14 residues. After removal of 2 bases from V and 3 bases from J, the junction contained 4 bases not matched to a gene. In germline, CDR1 is SGHNT, CDR2 YYREEE (reference sequence). The CDR3 bases are TGTGCCAGCAGCTTCGGGAGCGGGGAAGAGACCCAGTACTTC. Translation gives CASSFGSGEETQYF.

V is TRBV7-9 and J is TRBJ1-3, with D tentatively TRBD1 (5 bases). Trimming removed 5 bases at V and 4 bases at J, with 15 bases between. The germline gives CDR1 SEHNR, CDR2 FQNEAQ (reference sequence). The CDR3 has 15 residues. The CDR3 loop reads CASSKGLLRGNTIYF. The CDR3 nucleotides are TGTGCCAGCAGCAAGGGACTCCTCAGGGGAAACACCATATATTTT.

The chain uses TRBV5-6 and TRBJ1-2, with 8 bases identical to TRBD1. CDR3 length equals 16 residues. CDR1 SGHDT and CDR2 YYEEEE come from the germline V gene. Trimming cost V 4 bases and J 4 bases; bases outside gene matches: 12. CDR3 DNA sequence: TGTGCCAGCAGCGCGACCTTGGACAGGGAGGCCTATGGCTACACCTTC. It translates to CASSATLDREAYGYTF.

This chain's CDR3 is CASSDRTGERETQYF. The DNA for the CDR3 is TGTGCCAGCAGCGATAGGACAGGCGAGCGGGAGACCCAGTACTTC. The chain employs TRBV7-8 and TRBJ2-5, with TRBD1 matching 7 bases. Germline CDR1 SGHVS, CDR2 FQNEAQ. The CDR3 loop spans 15 amino acids. The V segment lost 5 bases and the J segment 5 bases; nucleotides outside the gene matches: 11.

The CDR3 nucleotides read TGTGCCAGCAGCTGGACGTACAGGGGTGGCTACACCTTC. Its protein product is CASSWTYRGGYTF. The chain couples TRBV11-2 to TRBJ1-2; 7 bases are shared with TRBD1. J lost 7 bases, V lost 4 bases, and 6 bases had no gene match. Germline values: CDR1 SGHAT, CDR2 FQNNGV. The CDR3 is 13 residues long. The full variable domain, in which reference TRBV11-2 and TRBJ1-2 provide the parts outside the CDR3, is EAGVAQSPRYKIIEKRQSVAFWCNPISGHATLYWYQQILGQGPKLLIQFQNNGVVDDSQLPKDRFSAERLKGVDSTLKIQPAKLEDSAVYLCASSWTYRGGYTFGSGTRLTVV.

This clone was seen only a few times. This chain links TRBV30 with TRBJ2-7; D gene uncertain. This CDR3 spans 13 amino acids. The germline gives CDR1 GTSNPN, CDR2 SVGIG (reference sequence). V gave up 0 bases and J gave up 2 bases, with 8 bases separating them. CDR3 in DNA: TGTGCCTGGAGTGTACCAGGAACCTACGAGCAGTACTTC. Amino acid sequence: CAWSVPGTYEQYF.

This rearrangement joins TRBV18 to TRBJ2-7; D is possibly TRBD2 (6 bases). Trimming removed 0 bases from V and 5 bases from J, with 17 bases in between. This CDR3 contains 16 residues. Germline V gene lookup returns CDR1 KGHSH and CDR2 LQKENI. The CDR3 DNA sequence: TGTGCCAGCTCACCACCCAATCTGGAGGGTGGCCACGAGCAGTACTTC. Protein sequence: CASSPPNLEGGHEQYF.

The V and J genes are TRBV7-2 and TRBJ1-1; no firm D call. CDR1 SGHTA and CDR2 FQGNSA come from the germline V gene. This CDR3 spans 13 amino acids. Deletions cut 2 bases from V and 9 bases from J, with 13 bases between. The CDR3 bases are TGTGCCAGCAGCTTAAGCGAGGGCTTGAAAGCTTTCTTT. As protein: CASSLSEGLKAFF.

The rearrangement links TRBV19 to TRBJ1-5; a weak D match, TRBD1 (6 bases). This CDR3 spans 13 amino acids. V lost 1 base and J 7 bases, leaving 8 bases between the germline ends. Germline V gives CDR1 LNHDA, CDR2 SQIVND (reference sequence). CDR3 nucleotide sequence: TGTGCCAGTAGTATAGGACAGGAGCAGCCCCAGCATTTT. This sequence encodes CASSIGQEQPQHF. Variable domain in full (rest from reference TRBV19 and TRBJ1-5): DGGITQSPKYLFRKEGQNVTLSCEQNLNHDAMYWYRQDPGQGLRLIYYSQIVNDFQKGDIAEGYSVSREKKESFPLTVTSAQKNPTAFYLCASSIGQEQPQHFGDGTRLSIL.